The rows below give T cell receptor beta chains drawn from one sample of a study of technical replicates of blood from several donors. This table comes from immunoSEQ multiplex PCR, and its TCRdb copy is limited to in-frame clones, with some not included. The repertoire holds some 60,000 clones, with roughly 89% as singletons. The specimen sequenced was PBMCs. These receptors were collected from a human donor in good health. Some clones in this sample may be carry-over from other donors' samples. Both conserved end residues are part of each CDR3. The D gene is left open where the match is weak. The size of a clone is reported for some rows only, either as once, few or many, or as a class for expanded clones.

TRBJ2-3	TRBV6-4	TRBD2	few	CASSDSGRATDTQYF	TGTGCCAGCAGTGACTCCGGGAGGGCCACAGATACGCAGTATTTT
TRBJ2-7	TRBV7-3	TRBD2	.	CASSLSGGAYEQYF	TGTGCCAGCAGCCTTAGCGGGGGGGCATACGAGCAGTACTTC
TRBJ2-7	TRBV30	TRBD1	once	CAWRTGPEQYF	TGTGCCTGGAGGACAGGGCCCGAGCAGTACTTC
TRBJ2-3	TRBV9	.	.	CASSVPGEDTQYF	TGTGCCAGCAGCGTTCCAGGGGAAGATACGCAGTATTTT
TRBJ2-7	TRBV4-1	TRBD2	.	CASSHAVAGRHPSYEQYF	TGCGCCAGCAGCCACGCAGTAGCGGGCCGACACCCCTCCTACGAGCAGTACTTC
TRBJ1-1	TRBV18	.	.	CASSPDQIKTVPEAFF	TGTGCCAGCTCACCGGACCAAATAAAGACAGTCCCTGAAGCTTTCTTT
TRBJ1-1	TRBV11-3	.	.	CASSSGVRTEAFF	TGTGCCAGCAGCTCAGGGGTACGGACTGAAGCTTTCTTT
TRBJ2-1	TRBV9	.	.	CASSLRTVTEQFF	TGTGCCAGCAGCCTAAGGACAGTCACTGAGCAGTTCTTC
TRBJ2-2	TRBV7-6	.	.	CASSHIAERNTGELFF	TGTGCCAGCAGCCACATAGCGGAGCGGAACACCGGGGAGCTGTTTTTT
TRBJ2-2	TRBV6-6	TRBD2	.	CASSYPQRGGTGELFF	TGTGCCAGCAGTTACCCCCAGCGGGGGGGCACCGGGGAGCTGTTTTTT
TRBJ1-1	TRBV5-1	TRBD1	once	CASSKDTGGWTEAFF	TGCGCCAGCAGCAAAGATACAGGGGGCTGGACTGAAGCTTTCTTT
TRBJ1-4	TRBV6-1	TRBD1	.	CASKDRNNEKLFF	TGTGCCAGTAAGGACAGGAACAATGAAAAACTGTTTTTT
TRBJ1-2	TRBV19	.	.	CASRTSMGGYTF	TGTGCCAGTAGGACCTCAATGGGCGGCTACACCTTC
TRBJ1-1	TRBV2	.	.	CASSVGTPGVGTEAFF	TGTGCCAGCAGTGTAGGAACACCCGGAGTCGGCACTGAAGCTTTCTTT
TRBJ1-1	TRBV27	.	.	CASSQSTGNTEAFF	TGTGCCAGCAGTCAAAGTACCGGGAACACTGAAGCTTTCTTT
TRBJ2-1	TRBV7-3	.	few	CASSVGLSSYNEQFF	TGTGCCAGCAGCGTGGGACTGAGCTCCTACAATGAGCAGTTCTTC
TRBJ1-2	TRBV28	TRBD1	.	CASRLDRGGYGYTF	TGTGCCAGCAGGCTGGACAGGGGCGGCTATGGCTACACCTTC
TRBJ2-5	TRBV7-9	TRBD2	.	CASSSSGVLGETQYF	TGTGCCAGCAGTAGTAGCGGGGTGTTGGGAGAGACCCAGTACTTC
TRBJ2-2	TRBV6-6	TRBD1	.	CASSLTGGSTGELFF	TGTGCCAGCAGCCTAACAGGGGGAAGCACCGGGGAGCTGTTTTTT
TRBJ2-7	TRBV6-6	.	.	CASTSDGDLGRYEQYF	TGTGCCAGCACCTCAGATGGGGACTTAGGACGCTACGAGCAGTACTTC
TRBJ2-5	TRBV7-8	TRBD2	.	CASSLVRGGLPLEGGKTQYF	TGTGCCAGCAGCTTAGTACGGGGGGGACTCCCTCTGGAGGGGGGGAAGACCCAGTACTTC
TRBJ1-2	TRBV4-1	TRBD1	.	CASSSSSGTAYGYTF	TGCGCCAGCAGCTCGAGTTCAGGGACAGCCTATGGCTACACCTTC
TRBJ1-6	TRBV5-8	.	.	CASSLSGSSYNSPLHF	TGTGCCAGCAGCTTATCGGGGAGCTCCTATAATTCACCCCTCCACTTT
TRBJ2-1	TRBV7-9	TRBD2	.	CASSLNLAVNHEQFF	TGTGCCAGCAGCTTAAATCTAGCGGTGAATCATGAGCAGTTCTTC
TRBJ2-5	TRBV6-1	TRBD2	.	CASLRGGSQETQYF	TGTGCCAGCCTCCGGGGGGGATCGCAAGAGACCCAGTACTTC
TRBJ1-6	TRBV19	.	.	CASSMIGVNHSPLHF	TGTGCCAGTAGTATGATAGGGGTTAACCACTCACCCCTCCACTTT
TRBJ1-5	TRBV7-9	TRBD1	.	CASSEGQGQPQHF	TGTGCCAGCAGCGAAGGACAGGGCCAGCCCCAGCATTTT
TRBJ1-2	TRBV9	.	once	CASSVHSGQGVGGYTF	TGTGCCAGCAGCGTCCACTCAGGGCAGGGCGTTGGTGGCTACACCTTC
TRBJ1-1	TRBV5-1	.	.	CASSLGASMNTEAFF	TGCGCCAGCAGCTTGGGGGCCTCTATGAACACTGAAGCTTTCTTT
TRBJ2-2	TRBV9	.	.	CASSVGSRGKQELFF	TGTGCCAGCAGCGTGGGTAGCAGGGGAAAACAAGAGCTGTTTTTT
TRBJ2-3	TRBV10-2	TRBD2	.	CASSVGSGGRSTDTQYF	TGCGCCAGCAGTGTGGGCAGCGGGGGGAGAAGCACAGATACGCAGTATTTT
TRBJ1-2	TRBV6-1	TRBD1	.	CASSGDRGFWGYTF	TGTGCCAGCAGTGGGGACAGGGGTTTTTGGGGCTACACCTTC